This T cell receptor beta chain was sequenced during a study of tumor-infiltrating lymphocytes in primary liver carcinoma. Study-level background: The study obtained roughly 3.5 to 7.13 million productive TCRbeta reads per sample, similar across tissue types. General observations from the study: Tumor region pairs overlapped more than did tumor-adjacent and tumor-blood pairs.

The authors made TCR beta cDNA from around 500 ng total RNA with a constant-region primer. Libraries of TCR beta came from three nested multiplex PCR rounds with slightly modified ARM-PCR. TCRdb ran MiXCR on the multiplex PCR reads and lists one entry per CDR3 protein. The repertoire has approximately 100,000 distinct CDR3 sequences, around two thirds of them found once; the top ten carry 12%. As to this clonotype: What it binds is not known. With a much larger clone just one base away, this may be a read error.

Unsorted bulk tissue, about 18-32 mg of it, served as the source for co-extraction of RNA and DNA. More than 75% viable tumor cells made up every tumor sample. The TCR comes from a woman aged 55-69 years with primary liver carcinoma and hepatitis B virus infection. Sequences were obtained from liver tumor tissue from sampling region 2. Subset in this sample: tumor region T2, inferior pole.

CDR3 protein: CAISERGNSNQPQHF. The DNA for the CDR3 is TGTGCCATCAGTGAGCGGGGGAATAGCAATCAGCCCCAGCATTTT. The chain couples TRBV10-3 to TRBJ1-5; maybe TRBD1 (5 bases). V shed 2 bases and J shed 0 bases, with 8 bases lying between them. Germline loops: CDR1 ENHRY, CDR2 SYGVKD. CDR3 size: 15 residues.